This TCR beta chain appears in the sequencing data of a study of T cell responses to AZD1222 COVID-19 vaccine. Concerning this clone itself: Its target is not known.

The protocol was immunoSEQ multiplex PCR, while the TCRdb copy is restricted to in-frame clones and leaves out a portion. The sample gives more than 85,000 clones, 82% of which show up once; 5% is in the top ten. J gave up 0 bases and V 2 bases, and 5 bases lay outside the gene matches. CDR3 length equals 16 residues. Germline CDR1 and CDR2: SGDLS and YYNGEE. Overall study findings and caveats: Among AZD1222 vaccinees, only 5 or 6 were seropositive at baseline. The breadth and depth of Spike-specific TCRs increased once two AZD1222 doses had been given. Donors in the cohort were predominantly white British and more often female, and clonal diversity was possibly underestimated. Of spike-specific TCRs, nearly half reportedly target regions left unmutated in variants.

The gene calls are TRBV9 and TRBJ2-3; 8 bases map to TRBD2. Specimen: peripheral blood, collected on day 0 of AZD1222 vaccination. This sequence originates from an adult in good health. This chain's CDR3 is CASSVPLAASTDTQYF. The CDR3 nucleotides are TGTGCCAGCAGCGTCCCACTAGCGGCAAGCACAGATACGCAGTATTTT.